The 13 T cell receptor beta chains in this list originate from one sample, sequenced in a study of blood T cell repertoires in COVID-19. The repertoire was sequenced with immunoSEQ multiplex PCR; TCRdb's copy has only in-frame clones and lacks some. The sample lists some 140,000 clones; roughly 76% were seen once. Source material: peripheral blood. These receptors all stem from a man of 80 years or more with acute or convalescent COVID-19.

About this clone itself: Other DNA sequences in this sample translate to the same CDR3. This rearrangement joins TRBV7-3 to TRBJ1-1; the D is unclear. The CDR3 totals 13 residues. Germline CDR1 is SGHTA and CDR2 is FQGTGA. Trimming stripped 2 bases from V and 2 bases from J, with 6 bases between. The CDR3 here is CASSLSSNTEAFF. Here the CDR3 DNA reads TGTGCCAGCAGCTTATCGAGCAACACTGAAGCTTTCTTT.

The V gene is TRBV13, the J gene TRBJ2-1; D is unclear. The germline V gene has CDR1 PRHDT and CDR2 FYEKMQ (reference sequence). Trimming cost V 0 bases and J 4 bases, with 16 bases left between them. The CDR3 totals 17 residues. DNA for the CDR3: TGTGCCAGCAGCTTAGGGTCTACCAGTAGACTTTACAATGAGCAGTTCTTC. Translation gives CASSLGSTSRLYNEQFF.

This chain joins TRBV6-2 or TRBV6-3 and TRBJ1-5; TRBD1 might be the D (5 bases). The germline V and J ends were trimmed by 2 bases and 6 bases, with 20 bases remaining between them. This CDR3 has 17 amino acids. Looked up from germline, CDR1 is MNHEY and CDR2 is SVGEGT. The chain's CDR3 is CASSYQSGLSESQPQHF. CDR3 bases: TGTGCCAGCAGTTACCAATCGGGACTTTCCGAATCTCAGCCCCAGCATTTT.

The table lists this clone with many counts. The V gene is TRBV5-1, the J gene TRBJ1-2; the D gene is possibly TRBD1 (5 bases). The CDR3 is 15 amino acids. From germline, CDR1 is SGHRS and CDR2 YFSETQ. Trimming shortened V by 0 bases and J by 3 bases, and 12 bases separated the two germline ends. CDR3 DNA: TGCGCCAGCAGCTTGGCAAGGGACTTACACTATGGCTACACCTTC. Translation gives CASSLARDLHYGYTF.

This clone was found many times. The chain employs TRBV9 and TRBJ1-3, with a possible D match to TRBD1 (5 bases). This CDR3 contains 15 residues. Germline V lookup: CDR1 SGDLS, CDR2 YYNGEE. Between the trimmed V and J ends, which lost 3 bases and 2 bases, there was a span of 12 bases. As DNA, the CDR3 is TGTGCCAGCAGCGCTAGCTGGGGGGCTGGAAACACCATATATTTT. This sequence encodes CASSASWGAGNTIYF.

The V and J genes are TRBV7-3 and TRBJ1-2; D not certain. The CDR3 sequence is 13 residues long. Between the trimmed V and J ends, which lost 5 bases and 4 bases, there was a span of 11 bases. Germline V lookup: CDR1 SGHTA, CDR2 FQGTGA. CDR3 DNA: TGTGCCAGCAGCCCTGTCGCGGGCTATGGCTACACCTTC. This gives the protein CASSPVAGYGYTF.

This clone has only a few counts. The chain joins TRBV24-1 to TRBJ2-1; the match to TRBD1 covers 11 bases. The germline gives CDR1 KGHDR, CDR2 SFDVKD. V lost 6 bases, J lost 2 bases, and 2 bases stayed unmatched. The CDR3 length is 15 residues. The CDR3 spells CATSWTGGAYNEQFF. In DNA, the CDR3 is TGTGCCACCAGTTGGACAGGGGGCGCCTACAATGAGCAGTTCTTC.

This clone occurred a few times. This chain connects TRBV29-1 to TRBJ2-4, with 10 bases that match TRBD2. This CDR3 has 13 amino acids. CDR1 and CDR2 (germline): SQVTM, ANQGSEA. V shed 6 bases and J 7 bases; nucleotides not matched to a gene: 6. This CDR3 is CSVERGGRNIQYF. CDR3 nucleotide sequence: TGCAGCGTAGAGCGGGGGGGCCGGAACATTCAGTACTTC.

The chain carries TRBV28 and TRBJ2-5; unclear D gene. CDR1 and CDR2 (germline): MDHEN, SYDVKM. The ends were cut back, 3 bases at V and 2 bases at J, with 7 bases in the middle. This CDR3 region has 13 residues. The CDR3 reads CASSFDKQETQYF. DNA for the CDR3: TGTGCCAGCAGTTTTGACAAACAAGAGACCCAGTACTTC. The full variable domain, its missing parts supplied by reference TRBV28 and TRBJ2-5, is DVKVTQSSRYLVKRTGEKVFLECVQDMDHENMFWYRQDPGLGLRLIYFSYDVKMKEKGDIPEGYSVSREKKERFSLILESASTNQTSMYLCASSFDKQETQYFGPGTRLLVL.

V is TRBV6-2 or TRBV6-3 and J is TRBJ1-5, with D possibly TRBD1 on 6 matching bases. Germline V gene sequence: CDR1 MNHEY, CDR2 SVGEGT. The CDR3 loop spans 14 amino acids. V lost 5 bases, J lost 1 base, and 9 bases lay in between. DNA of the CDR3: TGTGCCAGCAGTAAAACAGGGAGCAATCAGCCCCAGCATTTT. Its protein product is CASSKTGSNQPQHF.

CDR3 DNA: TGTGCCAGCAGCGTAGTTTCGGACAGTAATTCACCCCTCCACTTT. The encoded protein is CASSVVSDSNSPLHF. The rearrangement joins TRBV9 to TRBJ1-6, with D tentatively TRBD1 (6 bases). The V gene's germline CDR1 is SGDLS and CDR2 YYNGEE. V gave up 0 bases and J gave up 6 bases, with 10 bases separating them. The CDR3 length is 15 residues.

This chain's CDR3 is CATGSTDTQYF. The CDR3 DNA reads as TGTGCCACCGGCTCTACAGATACGCAGTATTTT. The chain combines TRBV15 with TRBJ2-3; D gene uncertain. CDR1 is LNHNV and CDR2 is YYDKDF in the germline V gene (reference sequence). With 8 bases removed from V and 3 bases from J, the gap between germline ends came to 6 bases. The CDR3 runs 11 residues.

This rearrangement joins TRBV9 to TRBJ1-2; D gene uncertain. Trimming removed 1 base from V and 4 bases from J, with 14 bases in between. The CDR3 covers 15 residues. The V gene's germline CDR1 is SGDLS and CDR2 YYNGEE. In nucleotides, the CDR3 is TGTGCCAGCAGCGTAATGGGTGGAGGGTTCTATGGCTACACCTTC. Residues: CASSVMGGGFYGYTF.